A selection of T cell receptor beta chains follows, all from one sample in a study of shared T cell receptors in the human thymus. Here immunoSEQ multiplex PCR was the method, and the copy in TCRdb shows in-frame clones only, minus some. This sample has around 340,000 clones, with roughly 94% found just once. The specimen sequenced was thymocytes. The source of these receptors is a human donor. The CDR3 runs from the conserved cysteine through the conserved F or W. D genes are given only for firm matches. Clone size is stated in some rows and not others, as once, few, many or a class when expanded.

TRBJ2-1	TRBV30	NA	TRBD2	CAWRIGLAGPTYNEQFF	TGTGCCTGGAGGATTGGTCTAGCGGGGCCAACGTACAATGAGCAGTTCTTC
TRBJ2-3	TRBV27	NA	TRBD2	CASQRGADTQYF	TGTGCCAGCCAACGGGGGGCAGATACGCAGTATTTT
TRBJ1-5	TRBV5-4	NA	NA	CASSLNRSRNQPQHF	TGTGCCAGCAGCTTGAACAGATCTCGCAATCAGCCCCAGCATTTT
TRBJ2-1	TRBV4-1	NA	NA	CASSQEETKPREQFF	TGCGCCAGCAGCCAAGAAGAGACCAAACCTCGTGAGCAGTTCTTC
TRBJ2-1	TRBV2	once	NA	CASKGEQFF	TGTGCCAGCAAGGGCGAGCAGTTCTTC
TRBJ2-5	TRBV10-2	NA	NA	CASRLPMNGTQYF	TGCGCCAGCAGACTACCGATGAATGGGACCCAGTACTTC
TRBJ1-1	TRBV6-1	NA	TRBD1	CASSPGQGANTEAFF	TGTGCCAGCAGTCCGGGACAGGGGGCGAACACTGAAGCTTTCTTT
TRBJ2-3	TRBV2	NA	TRBD2	CASIYPPGLATLQSTDTQYF	TGTGCCAGCATATACCCGCCGGGACTAGCCACGTTGCAAAGCACAGATACGCAGTATTTT
TRBJ1-2	TRBV9	NA	NA	CASSVAGRGIGGYTF	TGTGCCAGCAGCGTAGCGGGAAGGGGGATAGGTGGCTACACCTTC
TRBJ2-6	TRBV19	NA	NA	CASSVAGVRISGANVLTF	TGTGCCAGTAGCGTGGCCGGGGTACGGATTTCTGGGGCCAACGTCCTGACTTTC
TRBJ1-5	TRBV28	NA	NA	CASSLDGTPYSNQPQHF	TGTGCCAGCAGTTTGGACGGGACCCCCTATAGCAATCAGCCCCAGCATTTT
TRBJ2-5	TRBV5-4	NA	TRBD1	CASSISDRIKETQYF	TGTGCCAGCAGCATTTCGGACAGGATTAAAGAGACCCAGTACTTC
TRBJ1-2	TRBV6-1	NA	TRBD1	CASSGSGQGIYGYTF	TGTGCCAGCAGTGGCTCGGGACAGGGGATCTATGGCTACACCTTC
TRBJ2-2	TRBV7-3	NA	TRBD2	CASSPAGRDTGELFF	TGTGCCAGCAGCCCCGCCGGGAGGGACACCGGGGAGCTGTTTTTT
TRBJ2-1	TRBV5-1	NA	NA	CASSRRSNVSYNEQFF	TGCGCCAGCAGCCGGAGGTCCAACGTGAGCTACAATGAGCAGTTCTTC
TRBJ1-1	TRBV28	NA	NA	CASSSHAENTEAFF	TGTGCCAGCAGTTCTCATGCCGAGAACACTGAAGCTTTCTTT
TRBJ2-1	TRBV30	NA	NA	CAWSAFYYNEQFF	TGTGCCTGGAGTGCCTTCTATTACAATGAGCAGTTCTTC
TRBJ1-1	TRBV23-1	NA	NA	CASSQKGPNTEAFF	TGCGCCAGCAGTCAAAAGGGACCGAACACTGAAGCTTTCTTT
TRBJ1-2	TRBV9	NA	NA	CASSVPPGDLVRGYTF	TGTGCCAGCAGCGTCCCCCCCGGAGACCTAGTGAGGGGCTACACCTTC
TRBJ2-7	TRBV28	NA	NA	CASRGEWRLPGEQYF	TGTGCCAGCAGAGGTGAGTGGAGGCTCCCGGGGGAGCAGTACTTC
TRBJ2-7	TRBV6-5	NA	TRBD2	CASSYCASGSIEQYF	TGTGCCAGCAGTTACTGTGCTAGCGGGAGCATCGAGCAGTACTTC
TRBJ1-1	TRBV11-2	NA	NA	CASSLPPWGQAFF	TGTGCCAGCAGCTTACCGCCGTGGGGGCAAGCTTTCTTT
TRBJ2-7	TRBV28	NA	NA	CASSVAGTRYEQYF	TGTGCCAGCAGTGTTGCGGGGACCAGGTACGAGCAGTACTTC
TRBJ2-4	TRBV7-2	NA	NA	CASSSDTAKNIQYF	TGTGCCAGCAGCTCGGACACAGCCAAAAACATTCAGTACTTC
TRBJ1-4	TRBV7-2	NA	TRBD1	CASSLNRGMGKLFF	TGTGCCAGCAGCTTAAACAGGGGGATGGGAAAACTGTTTTTT
TRBJ1-1	TRBV27	NA	TRBD1	CASTSPDRRAFF	TGTGCCAGCACCTCGCCGGACAGGCGAGCTTTCTTT
TRBJ1-2	TRBV10-3	NA	TRBD1	CAISESGTAGYTF	TGTGCCATCAGTGAGTCCGGGACAGCTGGCTACACCTTC
TRBJ2-6	TRBV4-3	NA	NA	CASSQRPLRKKGSKPGANVLTF	TGCGCCAGCAGCCAAAGACCCCTCCGTAAGAAGGGCAGTAAGCCTGGGGCCAACGTCCTGACTTTC
TRBJ2-5	TRBV6-6	NA	NA	CASRGTEETQYF	TGTGCCAGCAGAGGCACGGAAGAGACCCAGTACTTC
TRBJ2-5	TRBV7-6	few	NA	CASSRQVIGGWETQYF	TGTGCCAGCAGCCGGCAGGTGATAGGAGGGTGGGAGACCCAGTACTTC
TRBJ2-5	TRBV2	once	TRBD1	CASTLYLGQQLETQYF	TGTGCCAGCACCTTATACTTGGGACAGCAGCTAGAGACCCAGTACTTC
TRBJ1-2	TRBV10-1	few	NA	CASGQDRTYGYTF	TGCGCCAGCGGTCAAGACAGAACATATGGCTACACCTTC
TRBJ2-7	TRBV6-5	NA	TRBD1	CASSYRTGSYEQYF	TGTGCCAGCAGTTACAGGACAGGGTCCTACGAGCAGTACTTC
TRBJ1-2	TRBV6-1	few	TRBD1	CASSEWTGGPYYGYTF	TGTGCCAGCAGTGAATGGACAGGGGGCCCCTACTATGGCTACACCTTC
TRBJ2-7	TRBV29-1	NA	NA	CSVDFHTREQYF	TGCAGCGTTGACTTTCATACACGCGAGCAGTACTTC
TRBJ1-1	TRBV14	NA	NA	CASSQDRHQNTEAFF	TGTGCCAGCAGCCAAGATAGGCACCAGAACACTGAAGCTTTCTTT
TRBJ2-4	TRBV7-8	NA	NA	CASSPEQDSKNIQYF	TGTGCCAGCAGCCCGGAACAAGACTCCAAAAACATTCAGTACTTC